What follows is one T cell receptor (beta chain) and its context. Its matching antigen is unknown. The sample comes from a study of PD-1 blockade in classical Hodgkin lymphoma. Time point of the sample: cycle 4 day 1 (C4D1), after 6 weeks of nivolumab. Each and every patient relapsed after autologous stem cell transplantation, and patients got differing brentuximab vedotin exposure. CD4+ T cells were purified from thawed PBMCs by negative selection. The CDR3 is 15 residues long. Per germline, CDR1 SGHRS and CDR2 YFSETQ. The V segment lost 4 bases and the J segment 0 bases; nucleotides outside the gene matches: 3. Assay used: immunoSEQ multiplex PCR; TCRdb lists only in-frame clones, some missing. Found here are over 25,000 clones, 85% to 90% of them singletons; the top ten hold roughly 0.47%. Findings and limits, study-wide: Baseline diversity resembling that of newly diagnosed patients was seen in complete responders.

This clonotype originated in a human donor with classical Hodgkin lymphoma. The sample was CD4+ T cells from blood, taken before the fourth cycle of nivolumab. The chain is built from TRBV5-1 and TRBJ2-2; 7 bases align to TRBD2. The CDR3 here is CASSGTTTNTGELFF. In DNA form, the CDR3 reads TGCGCCAGCAGCGGGACTACCACGAACACCGGGGAGCTGTTTTTT.